This TCR beta chain was sequenced for a study of cytomegalovirus exposure and HLA in healthy donors. Study as a whole: It was reported in a later analysis that the approximately 120 validation repertoires used the same platform as the approximately 690 first-cohort repertoires.

V dropped 1 base and J dropped 0 bases, with 9 bases sitting between them. The CDR3 length is 16 residues. Per the germline V gene, CDR1 is SGHVS and CDR2 is FNYEAQ. Using immunoSEQ multiplex PCR, the repertoire was profiled, and TCRdb retains in-frame clones only, with some absent. The sample consists of some 78,000 clones, 90% to 97% of them appearing once. In its sample, this clone was seen once. The antigen is undetermined. Notes on the study in general: Listed as cytomegalovirus-associated were 150 or so TCR beta chains. Reports described diagnosis of cytomegalovirus status by the classifier as highly specific and sensitive.

The sequencing sample was made of PBMCs. V gene TRBV7-6 combines with J gene TRBJ1-4; D is perhaps TRBD1 (5 bases). This TCR was recovered from a man aged 18-30 years in good health and CMV-seropositive. Written as DNA, the CDR3 is TGTGCCAGCAGCTTAGAGACAGAAGCAACTAATGAAAAACTGTTTTTT. Protein: CASSLETEATNEKLFF.